This TCR beta chain came from a study of T cell responses to AZD1222 COVID-19 vaccine. Study information: Second-dose schedules of about 4 or about 12 weeks were combined. Findings and limits, study-wide: Increases in Spike-specific TCR breadth and depth were seen after two AZD1222 doses.

The protocol was immunoSEQ multiplex PCR, while the TCRdb copy is restricted to in-frame clones and leaves out a portion. This sample has approximately 100,000 clones; 90% occur once, and the top ten carry 1.3%. Comment on this clone: Its antigen is not identified.

This CDR3 region has 17 residues. With 5 bases removed from V and 1 base from J, the gap between germline ends came to 15 bases. Germline loops: CDR1 SEHNR, CDR2 FQNEAQ (reference sequence). The sequence was collected from an adult in good health. The sample was peripheral blood, taken on day 0 of AZD1222 vaccination. The V gene is TRBV7-9, the J gene TRBJ1-6, with a tentative D call TRBD1 (5 bases). The CDR3 nucleotides read TGTGCCAGCAGCCCCGGGGCCCGGGGTTCCTATAATTCACCCCTCCACTTT. It encodes CASSPGARGSYNSPLHF.